The 4 T cell receptor beta chains presented below share a single source sample, sequenced in a study of molecular identifiers for immune sequencing clone quantification. TCRdb re-called the PCR reads with MiXCR, one entry per CDR3 protein. This sample has around 480,000 distinct CDR3 sequences, with around a fifth found just once. The sample taken for sequencing was naive CD8+ T cells from blood, with Jurkat cell RNA spiked in. Subset given: FACS-sorted CD8+CD4-CCR7+CD45RA+ naive T cells. The receptors here all came from a human donor in good health. Some libraries in this study had Jurkat cell RNA spiked in.

The chain has TRBV20-1 and TRBJ2-7; 11 bases match TRBD1. Trimming at V came to 5 bases and at J to 7 bases, leaving 7 bases not matched to a gene. The V gene's germline CDR1 is DFQATT and CDR2 SNEGSKA (reference sequence). The CDR3 has 13 amino acids. This CDR3 reads CSAADRGQFEQYF. The CDR3 nucleotides are TGCAGTGCTGCGGACAGGGGGCAATTTGAGCAGTACTTC.

The chain links TRBV7-9 to TRBJ2-7, with D unresolved. This CDR3 region has 12 residues. CDR1 is SEHNR, CDR2 FQNEAQ, per germline (reference sequence). V lost 5 bases, J lost 6 bases, and 11 bases lay in between. CDR3 DNA: TGTGCCAGCAGCCCCTCTTCTTCCGAGCAGTACTTC. Translated, it gives CASSPSSSEQYF.

The chain has TRBV27 and TRBJ1-1; D perhaps matches TRBD1 (6 bases). This CDR3 is 16 amino acids long. CDR1 and CDR2 from the germline V gene are MNHEY and SMNVEV (reference sequence). Trimming took off 0 bases at V and 5 bases at J, with 16 bases between the two ends. The CDR3 bases are TGTGCCAGCAGTTTATCTTTGGGGGGCTTTGAGACTGAAGCTTTCTTT. Residues: CASSLSLGGFETEAFF.

This clonotype was observed many times. The chain joins TRBV12-3 or TRBV12-4 to TRBJ2-7; possible D gene TRBD1, 6 bases. The CDR3 covers 13 residues. Trimming removed 5 bases at V and 7 bases at J, with 15 bases between. CDR3 bases: TGTGCCAGCAGTCCCGGTACAGGGAAGGAGCAGTACTTC. This translates into CASSPGTGKEQYF.